This T cell receptor (beta chain) was captured by sequencing in a study of T cell responses to AZD1222 COVID-19 vaccine. Study-wide context: Pooling covered second doses at about 4 or about 12 weeks.

V was pared by 3 bases and J by 7 bases, with 11 bases of the junction left unmatched. The CDR3 totals 15 residues. CDR1 and CDR2 from the germline V gene are ENHRY and SYGVKD. The protocol was immunoSEQ multiplex PCR, while the TCRdb copy is restricted to in-frame clones and leaves out a portion. This repertoire shows about 140,000 clones, about nine tenths found once; its top ten account for more than 3%. This TCR derives from an adult in good health. The specimen was peripheral blood, collected on day 0 of AZD1222 vaccination. The V call is TRBV10-3, the J call TRBJ1-2, with 7 bases fitting TRBD1. The CDR3 DNA sequence: TGTGCCATCAGTGACCTGACAGGGCCTATAATTGGCTACACCTTC. Protein sequence: CAISDLTGPIIGYTF.